Below are 19 T cell receptor beta chains sequenced from a single sample in a study of STAT5B mutations in CD4+ large granular lymphocyte leukemia. Assay: immunoSEQ multiplex PCR; the TCRdb copy retains only in-frame clones and omits some. Of around 25,000 clones listed, more than 70% are singletons. The specimen was CD4+ T cells from blood buffy coats. The receptors stem from a human donor in good health.

V and J are TRBV4-2 and TRBJ2-2; 8 bases fit TRBD1. Germline V lookup: CDR1 LGHNA, CDR2 YNFKEQ. The CDR3 is made up of 16 amino acids. With 4 bases clipped from V and 0 bases from J, the junction kept 4 bases outside the gene matches. The CDR3 DNA follows: TGTGCCAGCAGCCCAGGACAGGGTTCGAACACCGGGGAGCTGTTTTTT. The encoded protein is CASSPGQGSNTGELFF.

This sequence joins TRBV5-1 and TRBJ1-5, with D possibly being TRBD1 (6 bases). From germline, CDR1 is SGHRS and CDR2 YFSETQ. The CDR3 extends over 14 amino acids. V dropped 0 bases and J dropped 3 bases, with 7 bases sitting between them. The CDR3 bases are TGCGCCAGCAGCTTGGGACAGGTCAATCAGCCCCAGCATTTT. This gives the protein CASSLGQVNQPQHF.

The chain couples TRBV7-2 to TRBJ1-2; D is unclear. The V gene's germline CDR1 is SGHTA and CDR2 FQGNSA. Trimming pared 5 bases from V and 0 bases from J, leaving 16 bases between. The CDR3 covers 16 residues. As DNA, the CDR3 is TGTGCCAGCAGCGCCCCCTTGGCAGTCTCTAACTATGGCTACACCTTC. Residues: CASSAPLAVSNYGYTF.

The chain is built from TRBV6-5 and TRBJ1-4; 8 bases fit TRBD1. CDR1 and CDR2 (germline): MNHEY, SVGAGI. After removal of 5 bases from V and 7 bases from J, the junction contained 6 bases not matched to a gene. The CDR3 runs 14 residues. CDR3 sequence (DNA): TGTGCCAGCAGTGGACAGGGTGGTCGTGAAAAACTGTTTTTT. It yields the protein CASSGQGGREKLFF.

The CDR3 nucleotides read TGTGCCACGAGTGAGACAGGCCGGGATTCACCCCTCCACTTT. Translated: CATSETGRDSPLHF. The V gene is TRBV10-3, the J gene TRBJ1-6; D perhaps matches TRBD1 (6 bases). There are 14 residues in the CDR3. CDR1 ENHRY and CDR2 SYGVKD come from the germline V gene. Trimming removed 10 bases from V and 8 bases from J, with 18 bases in between.

This clone was counted between two and nine times. The J gene is TRBJ1-1, the V gene TRBV19; 9 bases fit TRBD1. Germline V gene data show CDR1 as LNHDA and CDR2 as SQIVND (reference sequence). V lost 6 bases to trimming and J lost 1 base; unmatched junction nucleotides: 6. The CDR3 is 15 amino acids. The DNA of the CDR3 is TGTGCCAGTAGACCACGGGACAGGGAGAACACTGAAGCTTTCTTT. It translates to CASRPRDRENTEAFF.

The chain couples TRBV28 to TRBJ2-1; D is undetermined. Trimming took 7 bases from V and 5 from J, leaving 15 bases between them. The CDR3 runs to 14 residues. Germline V gives CDR1 MDHEN, CDR2 SYDVKM. DNA of the CDR3: TGTGCCAGCACCCGGTGGGAAAGAAACAATGAGCAGTTCTTC. Translated, it gives CASTRWERNNEQFF. Using reference TRBV28 and TRBJ2-1 for the parts outside the CDR3, the full variable domain is DVKVTQSSRYLVKRTGEKVFLECVQDMDHENMFWYRQDPGLGLRLIYFSYDVKMKEKGDIPEGYSVSREKKERFSLILESASTNQTSMYLCASTRWERNNEQFFGPGTRLTVL.

The V gene is TRBV4-3, the J gene TRBJ2-7; 8 bases line up with TRBD1. This CDR3 has 15 residues. Trimming cost V 4 bases and J 8 bases; bases outside gene matches: 13. The germline V gene has CDR1 LGHNA and CDR2 YSLEER. The CDR3 DNA follows: TGCGCCAGCAGCCCAAGAGGACAGGGATTCCCCCAGCAGTACTTC. Encoded protein: CASSPRGQGFPQQYF.

The V gene is TRBV9, the J gene TRBJ2-1; 14 bases are shared with TRBD2. CDR1 is SGDLS and CDR2 is YYNGEE in the germline V gene. With V trimmed by 4 bases and J by 10 bases, 4 bases remained unmatched. This CDR3 is 14 amino acids long. The CDR3 region has the DNA TGTGCCAGCAGCCCCCGGACTAGCGGGGGGGAGCAGTTCTTC. Translating gives CASSPRTSGGEQFF.

The table lists this clone with a count of one. The chain joins TRBV7-8 to TRBJ2-5; 10 bases fit TRBD2. The CDR3 has 16 residues. J gave up 2 bases and V 5 bases, and 8 bases lay outside the gene matches. The germline V gene has CDR1 SGHVS and CDR2 FQNEAQ. CDR3 sequence (DNA): TGTGCCAGCAGCCCTTATAGCGGGGGGACTCAAGAGACCCAGTACTTC. Its protein product is CASSPYSGGTQETQYF. Variable domain in full (rest from reference TRBV7-8 and TRBJ2-5): GAGVSQSPRYKVAKRGQDVALRCDPISGHVSLFWYQQALGQGPEFLTYFQNEAQLDKSGLPSDRFFAERPEGSVSTLKIQRTQQEDSAVYLCASSPYSGGTQETQYFGPGTRLLVL.

The chain carries TRBV10-3 and TRBJ1-3; D perhaps matches TRBD1 (6 bases). Germline CDR1 ENHRY, CDR2 SYGVKD. The CDR3 runs 18 residues. V dropped 6 bases and J dropped 0 bases, with 21 bases sitting between them. CDR3 protein: CAIRGQSGPSDSGNTIYF. In DNA, the CDR3 is TGTGCCATCAGAGGACAGTCCGGACCCTCGGACTCTGGAAACACCATATATTTT.

The genes are TRBV6-5 and TRBJ2-7, with D perhaps TRBD1 or TRBD2 (5 bases each). CDR1 is MNHEY, CDR2 SVGAGI, per germline. CDR3 length: 15 residues. Trimming shortened V by 5 bases and J by 2 bases, and 16 bases separated the two germline ends. CDR3 protein: CASSPPGTVPYEQYF. The CDR3 region has the DNA TGTGCCAGCAGTCCACCTGGGACGGTCCCCTACGAGCAGTACTTC.

This clone was seen a handful of times. The V gene is TRBV9, the J gene TRBJ1-5; TRBD1 agrees at 9 bases. The CDR3 length is 15 residues. Germline V lookup: CDR1 SGDLS, CDR2 YYNGEE. V gave up 2 bases and J gave up 3 bases; unmatched junction bases: 3. The CDR3 DNA is TGTGCCAGCAGCGTCGGGACAGGGTACAATCAGCCCCAGCATTTT. This gives the protein CASSVGTGYNQPQHF.

Points on this clone: This CDR3 is also generated by other DNA sequences in the sample. The rearrangement uses TRBV28 and TRBJ2-7; D unclear. CDR3 length equals 13 residues. Between the trimmed V and J ends, which lost 6 bases and 0 bases, there was a span of 9 bases. Germline CDR1 and CDR2: MDHEN and SYDVKM. CDR3 coding DNA: TGTGCCAGCAGACGACAAGGCTCCTACGAGCAGTACTTC. It is translated as CASRRQGSYEQYF.

The rearrangement joins TRBV7-9 to TRBJ1-4; D ambiguous. Germline CDR1 and CDR2: SEHNR and FQNEAQ (reference sequence). The ends were cut back, 5 bases at V and 2 bases at J, with 12 bases in the middle. The CDR3 runs to 15 residues. The CDR3 DNA reads as TGTGCCAGCAGCCGCGAAGCAGTGACTAATGAAAAACTGTTTTTT. It specifies CASSREAVTNEKLFF.

The chain recombines TRBV5-1 with TRBJ2-6; 7 bases align to TRBD1. CDR1 and CDR2 (germline): SGHRS, YFSETQ. Trimming removed 4 bases from V and 4 bases from J; junction bases left unmatched: 11. The CDR3 totals 17 residues. CDR3 sequence: CASSRRDRASGANVLTF. The CDR3 DNA reads as TGCGCCAGCAGCCGCCGGGACAGAGCCTCAGGGGCCAACGTCCTGACTTTC.

V usage is TRBV10-3 and J usage is TRBJ1-3; TRBD1 agrees at 11 bases. Germline-derived CDR1 and CDR2 are ENHRY and SYGVKD. The CDR3 extends over 16 amino acids. V lost 6 bases to trimming and J lost 2 bases; unmatched junction nucleotides: 6. CDR3 sequence reads: CAIREPGQGAGNTIYF. The CDR3 DNA reads as TGTGCCATCAGAGAACCGGGACAGGGGGCTGGAAACACCATATATTTT.

This clone was seen only a few times. This rearrangement joins TRBV5-8 to TRBJ2-7; D gene unclear. The germline gives CDR1 SGHTS, CDR2 YDEGEE. The CDR3 is made up of 11 amino acids. V lost 2 bases to trimming and J lost 2 bases, with 2 bases between them. This CDR3 is CASSFPYEQYF. DNA for the CDR3: TGTGCCAGCAGCTTCCCCTACGAGCAGTACTTC.

The chain carries TRBV13 and TRBJ1-3; unclear D gene. CDR1 PRHDT and CDR2 FYEKMQ come from the germline V gene (reference sequence). The CDR3 runs to 16 residues. The germline V and J ends were trimmed by 4 bases and 0 bases, with 13 bases remaining between them. CDR3 residues: CASSSERRDSGNTIYF. The CDR3 nucleotides are TGTGCCAGCAGCTCGGAACGACGAGACTCTGGAAACACCATATATTTT.